This T cell receptor (beta chain) was found in a study of response to subunit inactivated influenza vaccine. TCRdb used MiXCR to reprocess the RT-PCR reads, holding one entry per CDR3 protein. The repertoire consists of approximately 700,000 distinct CDR3 sequences, with approximately 15% occurring once and the leading ten covering around 6.5%. Study-wide results and caveats: That few new T cells are recruited by each seasonal influenza vaccination was the authors' suggestion.

Trimming left V 4 bases short and J 3 bases short, with 10 bases between. CDR3 length equals 13 residues. Germline V gene sequence: CDR1 SGDLS, CDR2 YYNGEE. This clonotype was found a few times. What it binds is unknown. Sample: PBMCs from blood, taken 14 to 15 days before vaccination. This sequence originates from a man in his forties or fifties who received an inactivated influenza vaccine. The chain couples TRBV9 to TRBJ1-1; no clear D gene. CDR3 DNA sequence: TGTGCCAGCAGCCCTGACACCTACACTGAAGCTTTCTTT. Protein: CASSPDTYTEAFF.